The rows below give T cell receptor beta chains drawn from one sample of a study of response to subunit inactivated influenza vaccine. In TCRdb, the RT-PCR reads were re-called with MiXCR into one record per CDR3 protein. The sample records hundreds of thousands of distinct CDR3 sequences, around 11% being singletons. The material sequenced was PBMCs from blood, taken on the day of vaccination. Source of these receptors: a man in his fifties or sixties who received an inactivated influenza vaccine. Both conserved end residues are part of each CDR3. The D gene is left open where the match is weak. Clone size is given for some rows only: seen once, a few or many times, or a class if the clone is expanded.

j_gene: TRBJ2-7; abundance: many; d_gene: TRBD1; v_gene: TRBV12-3/TRBV12-4; CDR3nt: TGTGCCAGCAGTCCACTACGGACAGGGTTATTGAAAGGCCACTCCTACGAGCAGTACTTC; CDR3aa: CASSPLRTGLLKGHSYEQYF
j_gene: TRBJ2-2; abundance: few; d_gene: TRBD1; v_gene: TRBV5-1; CDR3nt: TGCGCCAGCAGCGCCGGACAGGGATGGACCGGGGAGCTGTTTTTT; CDR3aa: CASSAGQGWTGELFF
j_gene: TRBJ2-1; abundance: few; d_gene: TRBD2; v_gene: TRBV4-3; CDR3nt: TGCGCCAGCAGCCAAGATTTTCGGACTAGCGGGGATAATGAGCAGTTCTTC; CDR3aa: CASSQDFRTSGDNEQFF
j_gene: TRBJ2-5; abundance: -; d_gene: -; v_gene: TRBV11-2; CDR3nt: TGTGCCAGCAGCTTAGGAGGGACATGGGGGAGTCGGAGAGAGACCCAGTACTTC; CDR3aa: CASSLGGTWGSRRETQYF
j_gene: TRBJ2-1; abundance: many; d_gene: -; v_gene: TRBV5-1; CDR3nt: TGCGCCAGCAGCTTGGCCTCCGGGGTAGATGAGCAGTTCTTC; CDR3aa: CASSLASGVDEQFF
j_gene: TRBJ2-3; abundance: many; d_gene: -; v_gene: TRBV5-1; CDR3nt: TGCGCCAGCAGCTTTAGGGCTAGCACAGATACGCAGTATTTT; CDR3aa: CASSFRASTDTQYF
j_gene: TRBJ1-1; abundance: -; d_gene: -; v_gene: TRBV10-3; CDR3nt: TGTGCCATCAGTGAGTCGAAGGGGACGAACACTGAAGCTTTCTTT; CDR3aa: CAISESKGTNTEAFF
j_gene: TRBJ1-1; abundance: -; d_gene: -; v_gene: TRBV7-2; CDR3nt: TGTGCCAGCAGCTTTGCAGGACGGACGAACACTGAAGCTTTCTTT; CDR3aa: CASSFAGRTNTEAFF
j_gene: TRBJ1-3; abundance: -; d_gene: -; v_gene: TRBV6-1; CDR3nt: TGTGCCAGCAGTGAAAGGGGCAGGGGCGGAAACACCATATATTTT; CDR3aa: CASSERGRGGNTIYF
j_gene: TRBJ2-1; abundance: once; d_gene: TRBD1; v_gene: TRBV10-3; CDR3nt: TGTGCCATCAGAACCGGGACAGGGCAATACAATGAGCAGTTCTTC; CDR3aa: CAIRTGTGQYNEQFF
j_gene: TRBJ1-2; abundance: -; d_gene: -; v_gene: TRBV7-9; CDR3nt: TGTGCCAGCAGCTATACAGACAACTATGGCTACACCTTC; CDR3aa: CASSYTDNYGYTF
j_gene: TRBJ2-5; abundance: -; d_gene: -; v_gene: TRBV11-2; CDR3nt: TGTGCCAGCAGTGTTTGGGGCCAAGAGACCCAGTACTTC; CDR3aa: CASSVWGQETQYF
j_gene: TRBJ2-5; abundance: few; d_gene: -; v_gene: TRBV7-9; CDR3nt: TGTGCCAGCAACCCTTGGAGGGGAGACAGGCCCGAGACCCAGTACTTC; CDR3aa: CASNPWRGDRPETQYF
j_gene: TRBJ2-7; abundance: many; d_gene: TRBD1; v_gene: TRBV5-1; CDR3nt: TGCGCCAGCAGCCAAACAGGGGAAGTAGGCGAGCAGTACTTC; CDR3aa: CASSQTGEVGEQYF
j_gene: TRBJ2-3; abundance: -; d_gene: TRBD2; v_gene: TRBV6-5; CDR3nt: TGTGCCAGCAGTTACTCGTCGGGGAGGGAGACAGATACGCAGTATTTT; CDR3aa: CASSYSSGRETDTQYF
j_gene: TRBJ1-1; abundance: -; d_gene: -; v_gene: TRBV7-9; CDR3nt: TGTGCCAGCAGCTTAGGTAGGGGATTGAACACTGAAGCTTTCTTT; CDR3aa: CASSLGRGLNTEAFF
j_gene: TRBJ2-7; abundance: few; d_gene: TRBD2; v_gene: TRBV7-2; CDR3nt: TGTGCCAGCAGCTTAAAGGGACTAGCGGCCTCCTACGAGCAGTACTTC; CDR3aa: CASSLKGLAASYEQYF
j_gene: TRBJ2-3; abundance: few; d_gene: TRBD2; v_gene: TRBV15; CDR3nt: TGTGCCACCAGCCCCGGGACTAGCGCGCCTATCACAGATACGCAGTATTTT; CDR3aa: CATSPGTSAPITDTQYF